This TCR beta chain was documented in a study of cytomegalovirus exposure and HLA in healthy donors. Study-level results: Reports indicated that the classifier achieved high specificity and sensitivity in diagnosing cytomegalovirus status.

Comment on this clone: Its target is unknown.

Sequenced by immunoSEQ multiplex PCR; TCRdb stores in-frame clones only, minus some. Seen here are about 110,000 clones, 85% to 90% observed once, and the top ten hold over 1.1%. This CDR3 contains 15 residues. V was trimmed by 0 bases and J by 4 bases, leaving 14 bases between them. CDR1 and CDR2 from the germline V gene are SGDLS and YYNGEE. J is TRBJ2-7 and V is TRBV9; unclear D gene. Sequenced input: PBMCs. The TCR sequence derives from a young woman in good health and CMV-seropositive. CDR3 coding DNA: TGTGCCAGCAGCGTAGGACTGGATCGCTCTTACGAGCAGTACTTC. It is translated as CASSVGLDRSYEQYF.